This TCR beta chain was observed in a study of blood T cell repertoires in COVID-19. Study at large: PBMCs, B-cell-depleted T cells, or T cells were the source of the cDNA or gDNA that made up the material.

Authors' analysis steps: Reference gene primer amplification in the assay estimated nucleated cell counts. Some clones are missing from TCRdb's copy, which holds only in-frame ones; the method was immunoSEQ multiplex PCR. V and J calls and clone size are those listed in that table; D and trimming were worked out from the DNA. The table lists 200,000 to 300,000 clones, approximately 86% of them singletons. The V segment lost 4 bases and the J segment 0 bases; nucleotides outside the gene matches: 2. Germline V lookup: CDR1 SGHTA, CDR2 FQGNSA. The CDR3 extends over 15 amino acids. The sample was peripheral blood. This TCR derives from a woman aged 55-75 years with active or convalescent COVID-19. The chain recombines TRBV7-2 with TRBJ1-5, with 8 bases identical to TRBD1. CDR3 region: CASSSTGVSNQPQHF. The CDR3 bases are TGTGCCAGCAGCTCGACAGGGGTTAGCAATCAGCCCCAGCATTTT.